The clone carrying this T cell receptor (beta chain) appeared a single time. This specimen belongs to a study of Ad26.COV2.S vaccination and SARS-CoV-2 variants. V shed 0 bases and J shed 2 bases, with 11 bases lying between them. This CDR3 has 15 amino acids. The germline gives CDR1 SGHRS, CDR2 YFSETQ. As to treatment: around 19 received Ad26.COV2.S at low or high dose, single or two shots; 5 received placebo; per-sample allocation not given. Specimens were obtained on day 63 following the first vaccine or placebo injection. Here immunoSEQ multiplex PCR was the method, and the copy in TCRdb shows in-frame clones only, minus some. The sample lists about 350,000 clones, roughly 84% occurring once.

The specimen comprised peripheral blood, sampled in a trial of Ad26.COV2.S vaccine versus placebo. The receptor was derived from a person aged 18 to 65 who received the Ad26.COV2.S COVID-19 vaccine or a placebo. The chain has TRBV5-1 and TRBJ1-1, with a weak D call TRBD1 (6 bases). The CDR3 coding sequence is TGCGCCAGCAGCTTGGACAGGGAACCCAACACTGAAGCTTTCTTT. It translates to CASSLDREPNTEAFF.